These 22 T cell receptor beta chains share one sample of origin, sequenced in a study of PD-1 blockade in classical Hodgkin lymphoma. In every patient, relapse followed autologous stem cell transplantation, while exposure to brentuximab vedotin differed. Assay: immunoSEQ multiplex PCR; the TCRdb copy retains only in-frame clones and omits some. The table lists tens of thousands of clones, around three quarters of them singletons, with roughly a sixth in the top ten. The sequencing used peripheral blood mononuclear cells (PBMCs), collected before the second cycle of nivolumab. These TCRs come from a human donor with classical Hodgkin lymphoma.

The gene calls are TRBV5-6 and TRBJ1-1, with D tentatively TRBD1 (5 bases). The CDR3 has 14 amino acids. V gave up 4 bases and J gave up 3 bases, with 13 bases separating them. CDR1 and CDR2 (germline): SGHDT, YYEEEE. CDR3 sequence: CASSGGPYDTEAFF. CDR3 DNA sequence: TGTGCCAGCAGCGGGGGACCTTACGACACTGAAGCTTTCTTT. Full variable domain (remainder filled in from reference TRBV5-6 and TRBJ1-1): DAGVTQSPTHLIKTRGQQVTLRCSPKSGHDTVSWYQQALGQGPQFIFQYYEEEERQRGNFPDRFSGHQFPNYSSELNVNALLLGDSALYLCASSGGPYDTEAFFGQGTRLTVV.

V gene TRBV15 combines with J gene TRBJ2-5; 7 bases fit TRBD2. The V gene's germline CDR1 is LNHNV and CDR2 YYDKDF (reference sequence). The CDR3 covers 18 residues. The V segment lost 2 bases and the J segment 1 base; nucleotides outside the gene matches: 13. In DNA, the CDR3 is TGTGCCACCAGCAGACTTCTCGGACTAAGCGGGACCCAAGAGACCCAGTACTTC. The encoded protein is CATSRLLGLSGTQETQYF.

The gene calls are TRBV30 and TRBJ2-3, with D unresolved. Germline CDR1 and CDR2: GTSNPN and SVGIG (reference sequence). V lost 4 bases and J 0 bases, leaving 14 bases between the germline ends. The CDR3 sequence is 15 residues long. CDR3 residues: CAWTHGPESTDTQYF. For the CDR3, the DNA is TGTGCCTGGACCCATGGGCCGGAAAGCACAGATACGCAGTATTTT.

The CDR3 DNA is TGCAGCGCCGCGTCCCTTGGGGCCAACGTCCTGACTTTC. It is translated as CSAASLGANVLTF. The V gene is TRBV29-1, the J gene TRBJ2-6; D is undetermined. Trimming took off 7 bases at V and 3 bases at J, with 10 bases between the two ends. CDR1 SQVTM and CDR2 ANQGSEA come from the germline V gene. The CDR3 covers 13 residues.

This clone was seen just once. This chain connects TRBV2 to TRBJ2-5; either TRBD1 or TRBD2 may fit D (5 bases each). In germline, CDR1 is SNHLY, CDR2 FYNNEI. This CDR3 has 16 amino acids. The germline V and J ends were trimmed by 3 bases and 0 bases, with 14 bases remaining between them. CDR3 residues: CASSDRGRGYQETQYF. The CDR3 coding sequence is TGTGCCAGCAGTGATAGGGGCCGGGGATACCAAGAGACCCAGTACTTC.

The chain is built from TRBV19 and TRBJ2-2; TRBD1 or TRBD2 may be the D gene (5 bases each). The CDR3 is 15 residues long. The V gene lost 3 bases and the J gene lost 3 bases, with 11 bases spanning the gap. The germline gives CDR1 LNHDA, CDR2 SQIVND (reference sequence). DNA of the CDR3: TGTGCCAGTAGTATTCGGGACCTATACACCGGGGAGCTGTTTTTT. Encoded protein: CASSIRDLYTGELFF.

CDR3 nucleotides: TGTGCCAGCAGTTTTAAGGCCTCCTACGAGCAGTACTTC. This gives the protein CASSFKASYEQYF. V usage is TRBV27 and J usage is TRBJ2-7; D is unclear. Between the trimmed V and J ends, which lost 3 bases and 0 bases, there was a span of 6 bases. The germline CDR1 and CDR2 sequences are MNHEY and SMNVEV (reference sequence). The CDR3 loop spans 13 amino acids.

The chain has TRBV29-1 and TRBJ2-3, with no clear D. CDR3 length: 13 amino acids. Trimming removed 1 base from V and 1 base from J, with 6 bases in between. Germline CDR1 SQVTM, CDR2 ANQGSEA. CDR3 loop: CSVEASGTDTQYF. The CDR3 nucleotides read TGCAGCGTTGAAGCGTCGGGCACAGATACGCAGTATTTT.

This clone was counted a few times. The genes are TRBV27 and TRBJ2-2, with TRBD1 matching 7 bases. This CDR3 has 16 residues. Losses at the gene ends were 6 bases for V and 6 bases for J; bases not matched to a gene: 13. In germline, CDR1 is MNHEY, CDR2 SMNVEV (reference sequence). The CDR3 bases are TGTGCCAGCAGGCCTCTCCGGGACAGTCTAGCCGGGGAGCTGTTTTTT. This encodes CASRPLRDSLAGELFF.

This clone occurred a few times. The chain combines TRBV9 with TRBJ2-2; D is unclear. This CDR3 spans 13 amino acids. Trimming stripped 4 bases from V and 5 bases from J, with 9 bases between. Germline values: CDR1 SGDLS, CDR2 YYNGEE. The CDR3 DNA follows: TGTGCCAGCAGCTTCCGACTGACCGGGGAGCTGTTTTTT. Its translation is CASSFRLTGELFF.

The chain links TRBV5-6 to TRBJ2-7, with unresolved D. Trimming shortened V by 4 bases and J by 2 bases, and 7 bases separated the two germline ends. The CDR3 sequence is 12 residues long. Germline V lookup: CDR1 SGHDT, CDR2 YYEEEE. The CDR3 region is CASSRRTYEQYF. The DNA of the CDR3 is TGTGCCAGCAGCCGGCGAACCTACGAGCAGTACTTC.

V gene TRBV7-2 combines with J gene TRBJ2-7, with TRBD2 as a possible D gene (6 bases). Trimming took 5 bases from V and 0 from J, leaving 14 bases between them. Germline V gene lookup returns CDR1 SGHTA and CDR2 FQGNSA. This CDR3 is built from 15 residues. CDR3 bases: TGTGCCAGCAGCCGGGACTGGAGCCCCTCCTACGAGCAGTACTTC. As protein: CASSRDWSPSYEQYF. Drawing the rest from reference TRBV7-2 and TRBJ2-7, the complete variable domain is GAGVSQSPSNKVTEKGKDVELRCDPISGHTALYWYRQSLGQGLEFLIYFQGNSAPDKSGLPSDRFSAERTGGSVSTLTIQRTQQEDSAVYLCASSRDWSPSYEQYFGPGTRLTVT.

The chain uses TRBV28 and TRBJ2-7; 8 bases map to TRBD1. CDR3 size: 13 residues. V lost 7 bases to trimming and J lost 3 bases; unmatched junction nucleotides: 5. The germline CDR1 and CDR2 sequences are MDHEN and SYDVKM. CDR3: CASIGTGGYEQYF. CDR3 nucleotide sequence: TGTGCCAGCATTGGGACAGGAGGCTACGAGCAGTACTTC.

The chain recombines TRBV28 with TRBJ1-5; 10 bases match TRBD1. The CDR3 totals 17 residues. J was trimmed by 0 bases and V by 6 bases; bases with no gene match: 8. CDR1 MDHEN and CDR2 SYDVKM come from the germline V gene. This CDR3 is CASSIGQGVYSNQPQHF. The CDR3 region has the DNA TGTGCCAGCAGCATAGGACAGGGGGTCTATAGCAATCAGCCCCAGCATTTT.

The gene calls are TRBV2 and TRBJ1-2; D gene uncertain. The CDR3 sequence is 16 residues long. The germline V gene has CDR1 SNHLY and CDR2 FYNNEI. The V end was cut by 6 bases, the J end by 3 bases, with 20 bases between. This CDR3 reads CASRGRPASNDYGYTF. The CDR3 region has the DNA TGTGCCAGCAGGGGGAGGCCGGCATCTAATGACTATGGCTACACCTTC.

The chain uses TRBV7-9 and TRBJ1-4, with 11 bases aligning to TRBD1. Germline CDR1 reads SEHNR; CDR2 reads FQNEAQ (reference sequence). The CDR3 runs to 15 residues. Trimming cost V 5 bases and J 10 bases; bases outside gene matches: 9. CDR3 coding DNA: TGTGCCAGCAGCCGAGCCGGGACAGGGGGTGGAAAACTGTTTTTT. Protein: CASSRAGTGGGKLFF. Combining the CDR3 with reference TRBV7-9 and TRBJ1-4 gives the whole variable domain DTGVSQNPRHKITKRGQNVTFRCDPISEHNRLYWYRQTLGQGPEFLTYFQNEAQLEKSRLLSDRFSAERPKGSFSTLEIQRTEQGDSAMYLCASSRAGTGGGKLFFGSGTQLSVL.

V usage is TRBV10-3 and J usage is TRBJ2-1, with D possibly being TRBD1 (6 bases). V was cut by 10 bases and J by 9 bases, with 13 bases left in between. The CDR3 runs to 11 residues. The V gene's germline CDR1 is ENHRY and CDR2 SYGVKD. The CDR3 loop reads CATGHPTEQFF. The CDR3 bases are TGTGCCACGGGACATCCCACTGAGCAGTTCTTC.

By share, this clone ranks as medium-sized. This chain connects TRBV30 to TRBJ1-1, with unresolved D. Trimming took 3 bases from V and 9 from J, leaving 20 bases between them. The CDR3 runs 14 residues. Germline V gene lookup returns CDR1 GTSNPN and CDR2 SVGIG (reference sequence). The CDR3 region is CAWSPLRSALKAFF. The CDR3 nucleotides are TGTGCCTGGAGCCCCTTGAGGTCCGCCCTGAAAGCTTTCTTT.

The chain links TRBV10-3 to TRBJ2-5; 10 nucleotides line up with TRBD1. V gave up 3 bases and J gave up 4 bases; unmatched junction bases: 11. Germline V gene lookup returns CDR1 ENHRY and CDR2 SYGVKD. This CDR3 comprises 17 residues. In nucleotides, the CDR3 is TGTGCCATCAGTGACCTGACGTTGACAGGGGGCCCAGAGACCCAGTACTTC. Amino acid sequence: CAISDLTLTGGPETQYF.

The chain joins TRBV6-1 to TRBJ2-1, with TRBD2 matching 12 bases. The CDR3 has 14 amino acids. Germline lookup yields CDR1 MNHNS and CDR2 SASEGT. With V trimmed by 5 bases and J by 9 bases, 5 bases remained unmatched. This CDR3 reads CASSLAGGPLEQFF. The CDR3 DNA reads TGTGCCAGCAGTCTAGCGGGAGGGCCCCTTGAGCAGTTCTTC.

The chain recombines TRBV5-1 with TRBJ1-2; perhaps TRBD1 as D (6 bases). The CDR3 is 13 residues long. With 2 bases removed from V and 6 bases from J, the gap between germline ends came to 11 bases. Germline V gene lookup returns CDR1 SGHRS and CDR2 YFSETQ. The CDR3 sequence is CASSLRGEHGYTF. The CDR3, as DNA: TGCGCCAGCAGCTTAAGGGGGGAACATGGCTACACCTTC.

The CDR3, as DNA: TGTGCCAGCAGCCTACGACTAGCGGGAGGCACAGATACGCAGTATTTT. Encoded protein: CASSLRLAGGTDTQYF. J is TRBJ2-3 and V is TRBV5-4, with 12 nucleotides matching TRBD2. V lost 4 bases, J lost 1 base, and 4 bases stayed unmatched. Per the germline V gene, CDR1 is SGHNT and CDR2 is YYREEE (reference sequence). This CDR3 has 16 residues.